The T cell receptor (beta chain) described here comes from a study of T cells in Graves' hyperthyroidism and ophthalmopathy. The CDR3 has 15 amino acids. Per germline, CDR1 SGHRS and CDR2 YFSETQ. V shed 3 bases and J 2 bases; nucleotides not matched to a gene: 8. With duration under 3 months, ophthalmopathy was active: Clinical Activity Score at least 3, NOSPECS at least 4. From RNA transcripts, TCR beta CDR3 regions were amplified. First-round RT-PCR of the TCR CDR3 relied on the HTBI primer set. TCRdb passed the multiplex PCR reads through MiXCR, listing each CDR3 protein once. In the table there are fewer than 750,000 distinct CDR3 sequences, roughly 15% of which are singletons. Study-wide results and limits: The blood repertoire included most of the expanded thyroid clonotypes above 0.001. Ophthalmopathy was told apart from stable hyperthyroidism by a 13 V-J model.

This clonotype has at least ten counts. What it recognizes is unknown. This rearrangement joins TRBV5-1 to TRBJ2-7; 7 positions match TRBD1. The clonotype comes from a woman aged 45-65 years with Graves' ophthalmopathy. The sequencing sample was made of blood. CDR3 residues: CASSSRQGKAYEQYF. The CDR3 coding sequence is TGCGCCAGCAGCTCCCGACAGGGCAAAGCCTACGAGCAGTACTTC.